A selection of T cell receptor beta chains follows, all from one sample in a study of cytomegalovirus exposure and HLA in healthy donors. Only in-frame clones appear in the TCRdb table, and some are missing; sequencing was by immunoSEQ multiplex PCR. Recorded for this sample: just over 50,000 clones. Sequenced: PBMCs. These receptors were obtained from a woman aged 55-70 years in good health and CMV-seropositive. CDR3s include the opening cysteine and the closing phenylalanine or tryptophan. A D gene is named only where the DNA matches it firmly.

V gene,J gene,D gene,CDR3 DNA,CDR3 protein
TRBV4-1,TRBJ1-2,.,TGCGCCAGCAGCCAAGAGGGAGGGTTTAACTATGGCTACACCTTC,CASSQEGGFNYGYTF
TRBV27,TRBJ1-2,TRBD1,TGTGCCAGCAGTTTTGGACAGGGGGGGAACTATGGCTACACCTTC,CASSFGQGGNYGYTF
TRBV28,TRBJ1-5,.,TGTGCCAGCGGGCCCGCAGGCCTGACGCCCAATCAGCCCCAGCATTTT,CASGPAGLTPNQPQHF
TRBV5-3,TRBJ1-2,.,TGTGCCAGAAGCACCGGGCGGGTCGATGGCTACATCTTC,CARSTGRVDGYIF
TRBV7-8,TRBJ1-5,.,TGTGCCAGCAGCCTCGGGAGGGGCGAGCCCCAGCATTTT,CASSLGRGEPQHF
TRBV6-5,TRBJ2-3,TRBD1,TGTGCCAGCAGCCGAACAGGGGGCACAGATACGCAGTATTTT,CASSRTGGTDTQYF
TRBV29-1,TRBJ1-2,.,TGCAGCGTTGAAGTAGGCTACACCTTC,CSVEVGYTF
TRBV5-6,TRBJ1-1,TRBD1,TGTGCCAGCAGCTCCCGACAGGGGCTCCCGAACACTGAAGCTTTCTTT,CASSSRQGLPNTEAFF
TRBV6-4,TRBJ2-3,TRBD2,TGTGCCAGCAGTGAAGGGGCGGGGGGGCCCACAGATACGCAGTATTTT,CASSEGAGGPTDTQYF
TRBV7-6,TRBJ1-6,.,TGTGCCAGCAGCCTGTATAATTCACCCCTCCACTTT,CASSLYNSPLHF
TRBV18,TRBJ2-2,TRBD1,TGTGCCAGCTCCACAGGGGGAACGAACACCGGGGAGCTGTTTTTT,CASSTGGTNTGELFF
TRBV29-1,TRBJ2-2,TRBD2,TGCAGCGCCCATGGCGGGGGGGGCCTCTCCGGGGAGCTGTTTTTT,CSAHGGGGLSGELFF
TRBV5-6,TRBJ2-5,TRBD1,TGTGCCAGCAGCGGGGGACAGGGGTCGCAAGAGACCCAGTACTTC,CASSGGQGSQETQYF
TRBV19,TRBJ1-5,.,TGTGCCAGTAGTATAGTGGGAGGGAATCAGCCCCAGCATTTT,CASSIVGGNQPQHF
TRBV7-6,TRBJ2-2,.,TGTGCCAGCAGCCAGATTGTAGGGGCCCTGGGGAATGCCGGGGAGCTGTTTTTT,CASSQIVGALGNAGELFF
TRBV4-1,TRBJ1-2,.,TGCGCCAGCAGCCAAGCCCAGGACTATGGCTACACCTTC,CASSQAQDYGYTF
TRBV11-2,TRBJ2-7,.,TGTGCCAGCAGCTTAGAGGGGGAGCGGGAGTACTTC,CASSLEGEREYF
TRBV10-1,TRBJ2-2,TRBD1,TGCGCCAGCAGTGAGAGTAGGCAGGGGGCCTCCGGGGAGCTGTTTTTT,CASSESRQGASGELFF
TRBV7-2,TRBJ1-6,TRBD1,TGTGCCAGCAGCTCAGGACAGGGAAGCAATTCACCCCTCCACTTT,CASSSGQGSNSPLHF
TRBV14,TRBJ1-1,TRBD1,TGTGCCAGCAGCCCCCATCAGGGGGCGAACACTGAAGCTTTCTTT,CASSPHQGANTEAFF
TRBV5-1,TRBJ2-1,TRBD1,TGCGCCAGGGGACAGGGAACAACCAACAATGAGCAGTTCTTC,CARGQGTTNNEQFF
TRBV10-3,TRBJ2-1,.,TGTGCCATCAGTGGTGGACCCGGGGGTGGCAATGAGCAGTTCTTC,CAISGGPGGGNEQFF
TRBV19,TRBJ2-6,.,TGTGCCAGTAGTATGATTGGGGCAGGAGAGGCCAACGTCCTGACTTTC,CASSMIGAGEANVLTF
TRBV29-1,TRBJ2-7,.,TGCAGCTCCCGGGACTCCAGCTCCTACGAGCAGTACTTC,CSSRDSSSYEQYF
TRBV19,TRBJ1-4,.,TGTGCCAGTAGTATTAGCCGGAATGAAAAACTGTTTTTT,CASSISRNEKLFF
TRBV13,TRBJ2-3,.,TGTGCCAGCAGCTTCGGTGGTGGAGATACGCAGTATTTT,CASSFGGGDTQYF
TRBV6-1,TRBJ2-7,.,TGTGCCAGCAGGGGGGGGCAGGACCTCGCCTACGAGCAGTACTTC,CASRGGQDLAYEQYF
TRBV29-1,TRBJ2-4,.,TGCAGCGTTGGAGGCAGGGATGGTCGCATCAACTTC,CSVGGRDGRINF
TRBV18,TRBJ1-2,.,TGTGCCAGCTCACCATCGCGCGACTATGGCTACACCTTC,CASSPSRDYGYTF
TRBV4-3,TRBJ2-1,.,TGCGCCAGCAGCCTAGGTCTCGCGCAGGGACTCTACAATGAGCAGTTCTTC,CASSLGLAQGLYNEQFF
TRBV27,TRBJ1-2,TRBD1,TGTGCCAGCAGTGGGGGGACAGGGGGCGACGGCTATGGCTACACCTTC,CASSGGTGGDGYGYTF
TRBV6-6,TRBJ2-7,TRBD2,TGTGCCCACGGGGGGTACGCGGGTTCCTACGAGCAGTACTTC,CAHGGYAGSYEQYF
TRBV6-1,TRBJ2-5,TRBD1,TGTGCCACTACCCGGGACAGGGGCCAAGAGACCCAGTACTTC,CATTRDRGQETQYF
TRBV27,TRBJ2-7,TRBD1,TGTGCCAGCAGTTTAGACAGGGGTGAGCAGTACTTC,CASSLDRGEQYF
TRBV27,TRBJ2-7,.,TGTGCCAGCAGTTTAACTGGTAGCTACGAGCAGTACTTC,CASSLTGSYEQYF
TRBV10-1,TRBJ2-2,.,TGCGCCAGCAGTGATCCTAGAGGGGGGGCCGGGGAGCTGTTTTTT,CASSDPRGGAGELFF
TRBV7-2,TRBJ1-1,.,TGTGCCAGCAGCGCACAGGAGAACACTGAAGCTTTCTTT,CASSAQENTEAFF
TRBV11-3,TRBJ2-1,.,TGTGCCAGCAGTCGAGGAGAGGGGACATTTCGGTCCGACAATGAGCAGTTCTTC,CASSRGEGTFRSDNEQFF
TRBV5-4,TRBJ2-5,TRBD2,TGTGCCAGCAGCTGGACTAGCGGGGCCGATGGTGAGACCCAGTACTTC,CASSWTSGADGETQYF
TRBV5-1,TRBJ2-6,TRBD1,TGCGCCAGCAGCTCCTTTTCCGGGACAGGGGGAACTGGGGCCAACGTCCTGACTTTC,CASSSFSGTGGTGANVLTF
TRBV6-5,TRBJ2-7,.,TGTGCCAGCAGTTACGGCCCCCACAGGAGAAACGAGCAGTACTTC,CASSYGPHRRNEQYF
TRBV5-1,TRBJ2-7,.,TGCGCCAGCAGCTTACGGCGGGCGGGGGCCTCCGCCTACGAGCAGTACTTC,CASSLRRAGASAYEQYF
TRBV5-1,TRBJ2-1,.,TGCGCCAGCTCGACTACGCTTTACAATGAGCAGTTCTTC,CASSTTLYNEQFF
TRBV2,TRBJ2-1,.,TGTGCCACGGGTCGGGGAACAGGGAACAATGAGCAGTTCTTC,CATGRGTGNNEQFF
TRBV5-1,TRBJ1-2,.,TGCGCCAGCAGCCTGCCCGGAGAGAACTATGGCTACACCTTC,CASSLPGENYGYTF
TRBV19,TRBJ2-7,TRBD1,TGTGCCAGTAGCCCGTTAGAGGGACAGGGCCACGTGCAGTACTTC,CASSPLEGQGHVQYF
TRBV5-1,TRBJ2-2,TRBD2,TGCGCCAGCAGATCGCGGGGGGGCGAAGCCGGGGAGCTGTTTTTT,CASRSRGGEAGELFF
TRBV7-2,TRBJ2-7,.,TGTGCCAGCAGCTTACGTCCGGGGACTGGCAACGAGCAGTACTTC,CASSLRPGTGNEQYF
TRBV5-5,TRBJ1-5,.,TGTGCCAGCAGCTTGTTTGTAGGGGGCAATCAGCCCCAGCATTTT,CASSLFVGGNQPQHF
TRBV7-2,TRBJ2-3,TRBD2,TGTGCCAGCAGCTACCGTGGGACTAGCGGGGGCGGCACAGATACGCAGTATTTT,CASSYRGTSGGGTDTQYF
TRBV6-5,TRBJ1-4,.,TGTGCCAGCAGTTACCTTGGGGAGGGTGAAAAACTGTTTTTT,CASSYLGEGEKLFF